The T cell receptor beta chain under discussion was sequenced for a study of blood T cell repertoires in COVID-19. Profiled with immunoSEQ multiplex PCR; TCRdb holds only in-frame clones, not every one. Of approximately 200,000 clones listed, around 84% are singletons. The CDR3 length is 15 residues. Germline V gene data show CDR1 as LGHDT and CDR2 as YNNKEL (reference sequence). J gave up 5 bases and V 1 base, and 1 base lay outside the gene matches. V usage is TRBV3-1 (or the pseudogene TRBV3-2) and J usage is TRBJ1-4, with TRBD1 matching over 10 bases. Material for sequencing was peripheral blood. The receptor was derived from a man in his forties with acute or convalescent COVID-19. CDR3 protein: CASSQAGQGNEKLFF. CDR3 DNA: TGTGCCAGCAGCCAAGCGGGACAGGGGAATGAAAAACTGTTTTTT.